This T cell receptor beta chain was identified during a study of blood T cell repertoires in COVID-19. Original methodology: How many nucleated cells were present was estimated from reference gene primer amplification. The table came from immunoSEQ multiplex PCR; TCRdb's copy has only in-frame clones and leaves some out. V and J calls and clone size are as listed in that table; D and trimming were resolved from the DNA. The repertoire holds some 210,000 clones, with approximately 86% as singletons. Participants were placed into cohorts based on the clinical history they reported. V lost 5 bases, J lost 7 bases, and 4 bases stayed unmatched. Germline CDR1 MDHEN, CDR2 SYDVKM. The CDR3 consists of 13 residues.

The TCR was taken from a man between 18 and 29 years old with acute COVID-19. Material: PBMCs or T cells enriched from blood (not recorded which). The chain carries TRBV28 and TRBJ1-1, with TRBD1 matching over 10 bases. CDR3 DNA sequence: TGTGCCAGCAGTGAGGACAGGGGGTATGAAGCTTTCTTT. This encodes CASSEDRGYEAFF.